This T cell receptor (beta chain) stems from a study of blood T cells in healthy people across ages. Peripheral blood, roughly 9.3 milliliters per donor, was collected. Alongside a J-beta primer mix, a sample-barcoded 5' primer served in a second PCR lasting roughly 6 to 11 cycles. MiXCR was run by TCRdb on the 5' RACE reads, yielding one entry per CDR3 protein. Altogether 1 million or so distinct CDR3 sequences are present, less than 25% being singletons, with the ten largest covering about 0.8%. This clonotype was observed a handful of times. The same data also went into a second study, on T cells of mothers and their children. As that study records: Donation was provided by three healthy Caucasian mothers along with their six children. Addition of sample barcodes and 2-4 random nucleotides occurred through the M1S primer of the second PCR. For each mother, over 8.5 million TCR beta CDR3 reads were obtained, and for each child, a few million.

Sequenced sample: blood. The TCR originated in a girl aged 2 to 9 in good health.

CDR3 protein: CASSPWGTLNEKLFF. CDR3 DNA sequence: TGTGCCAGCAGCCCCTGGGGGACGCTTAATGAAAAACTGTTTTTT. The chain couples TRBV28 to TRBJ1-4, with D maybe TRBD1 (5 bases). The germline V and J ends were trimmed by 6 bases and 4 bases, with 15 bases remaining between them. Germline V gene data show CDR1 as MDHEN and CDR2 as SYDVKM. The CDR3 is made up of 15 amino acids.